The rows below give T cell receptor beta chains drawn from one sample of a study of T-cell reconstitution after alpha-beta-depleted transplantation in children. MiXCR, run by TCRdb on the PCR reads, gives a single entry per CDR3 protein. The sample has 780,000 or so distinct CDR3 sequences; about 16% are singletons. The source material was PBMCs, mostly from graft donor cells, sampled 360 days after TCRalphabeta/CD19-depleted stem cell transplant. The receptor source for this set is a male patient between 10 and 17 years old who had a stem cell transplant for acute lymphoblastic leukemia, so the T cells may come from the graft donor. CDR3s include the opening cysteine and the closing phenylalanine or tryptophan. Each record gives: D gene, V gene, J gene, clone size, CDR3 protein, CDR3 DNA. The D gene is left open where the match is weak. Clone size, where shown, is once, few, many, or a class for clones that have expanded.

d_call: TRBD1
v_call: TRBV7-9
j_call: TRBJ1-1
clone_size: many
cdr3_aa: CASSPDRVNTEAFF
cdr3_nt: TGTGCCAGCAGCCCAGACAGGGTGAACACTGAAGCTTTCTTT

d_call: NA
v_call: TRBV10-2
j_call: TRBJ1-2
clone_size: NA
cdr3_aa: CASSESGTIINGYTF
cdr3_nt: TGCGCCAGCAGTGAGTCAGGGACGATAATCAATGGCTACACCTTC

d_call: NA
v_call: TRBV4-1
j_call: TRBJ2-6
clone_size: few
cdr3_aa: CASSQVVGHRTGANVLTF
cdr3_nt: TGCGCCAGCAGCCAAGTAGTTGGGCACCGGACTGGGGCCAACGTCCTGACTTTC

d_call: NA
v_call: TRBV2
j_call: TRBJ2-7
clone_size: NA
cdr3_aa: CASRDRDLIFYEQYF
cdr3_nt: TGTGCCAGCAGAGACCGGGACTTAATTTTTTACGAGCAGTACTTC

d_call: NA
v_call: TRBV12-3/TRBV12-4
j_call: TRBJ2-2
clone_size: few
cdr3_aa: CASSFLARAANTGELFF
cdr3_nt: TGTGCCAGCAGTTTTCTGGCGAGAGCTGCGAACACCGGGGAGCTGTTTTTT

d_call: NA
v_call: TRBV15
j_call: TRBJ1-4
clone_size: NA
cdr3_aa: CATSRNGGASTNEKLFF
cdr3_nt: TGTGCCACCAGCAGAAACGGGGGCGCGTCAACTAATGAAAAACTGTTTTTT

d_call: TRBD1
v_call: TRBV15
j_call: TRBJ2-5
clone_size: NA
cdr3_aa: CATSRGSGQGAGETQYF
cdr3_nt: TGTGCCACCAGCAGAGGGTCAGGACAGGGGGCGGGAGAGACCCAGTACTTC

d_call: TRBD1
v_call: TRBV29-1
j_call: TRBJ1-1
clone_size: NA
cdr3_aa: CSVENGGTGRSLVW
cdr3_nt: TGCAGCGTTGAAAATGGGGGGACAGGCCGATCTTTGGTTTGG

d_call: TRBD1
v_call: TRBV4-1
j_call: TRBJ1-3
clone_size: NA
cdr3_aa: CASSQGRGQGKGNTIYF
cdr3_nt: TGCGCCAGCAGCCAAGGACGAGGACAGGGTAAAGGAAACACCATATATTTT

d_call: NA
v_call: TRBV10-3
j_call: TRBJ2-1
clone_size: NA
cdr3_aa: CAISWPNNEQFF
cdr3_nt: TGTGCCATCTCCTGGCCCAACAATGAGCAGTTCTTC

d_call: TRBD2
v_call: TRBV15
j_call: TRBJ2-2
clone_size: few
cdr3_aa: CATSMLAGAGELFF
cdr3_nt: TGTGCCACCAGCATGCTAGCGGGAGCCGGGGAGCTGTTTTTT

d_call: NA
v_call: TRBV12-3/TRBV12-4
j_call: TRBJ2-7
clone_size: few
cdr3_aa: CASSFARGITYEQYF
cdr3_nt: TGTGCCAGCAGTTTTGCCCGGGGAATTACCTACGAGCAGTACTTC

d_call: NA
v_call: TRBV12-3/TRBV12-4
j_call: TRBJ1-1
clone_size: NA
cdr3_aa: CASTPLERNTEAFF
cdr3_nt: TGTGCCAGCACCCCTTTGGAACGGAACACTGAAGCTTTCTTT

d_call: TRBD2
v_call: TRBV13
j_call: TRBJ2-1
clone_size: few
cdr3_aa: CASSPHGGERSSYNEQFF
cdr3_nt: TGTGCCAGCAGTCCCCATGGGGGGGAGCGGAGCTCCTACAATGAGCAGTTCTTC

d_call: NA
v_call: TRBV18
j_call: TRBJ1-1
clone_size: NA
cdr3_aa: CASSPLVKMNTEAFF
cdr3_nt: TGTGCCAGCTCACCACTTGTAAAGATGAACACTGAAGCTTTCTTT

d_call: TRBD2
v_call: TRBV11-1
j_call: TRBJ2-2
clone_size: many
cdr3_aa: CASSSLTSGITGELFF
cdr3_nt: TGTGCCAGCAGCTCGTTGACTAGCGGGATAACCGGGGAGCTGTTTTTT

d_call: NA
v_call: TRBV7-9
j_call: TRBJ1-1
clone_size: few
cdr3_aa: CASSLDAFMNTEAFF
cdr3_nt: TGTGCCAGCAGCTTAGACGCGTTCATGAACACTGAAGCTTTCTTT

d_call: NA
v_call: TRBV20-1
j_call: TRBJ1-6
clone_size: many
cdr3_aa: CSASNDRRNSPLHF
cdr3_nt: TGCAGTGCATCCAATGACAGACGGAATTCACCCCTCCACTTT

d_call: NA
v_call: TRBV5-1
j_call: TRBJ2-1
clone_size: NA
cdr3_aa: CASSTYYNEQFF
cdr3_nt: TGCGCCAGCAGCACCTATTACAATGAGCAGTTCTTC

d_call: NA
v_call: TRBV7-9
j_call: TRBJ2-1
clone_size: few
cdr3_aa: CASSLALVEGDEQFF
cdr3_nt: TGTGCCAGCAGCTTAGCGCTCGTGGAAGGGGATGAGCAGTTCTTC

d_call: TRBD1
v_call: TRBV11-1
j_call: TRBJ1-1
clone_size: once
cdr3_aa: CASSYGQGLNTEAFF
cdr3_nt: TGTGCCAGCAGCTACGGACAGGGTTTGAACACTGAAGCTTTCTTT

d_call: TRBD1
v_call: TRBV12-3/TRBV12-4
j_call: TRBJ1-1
clone_size: few
cdr3_aa: CASSYQGVGTEAFF
cdr3_nt: TGTGCCAGCAGTTATCAGGGGGTAGGGACTGAAGCTTTCTTT

d_call: NA
v_call: TRBV12-3/TRBV12-4
j_call: TRBJ2-5
clone_size: NA
cdr3_aa: CASSLSEGVGETQYF
cdr3_nt: TGTGCCAGCAGTCTCAGCGAGGGGGTGGGAGAGACCCAGTACTTC

d_call: NA
v_call: TRBV10-3
j_call: TRBJ1-3
clone_size: few
cdr3_aa: CAINSNSGNTIYF
cdr3_nt: TGTGCCATCAATAGTAACTCTGGAAACACCATATATTTT

d_call: TRBD2
v_call: TRBV11-1
j_call: TRBJ2-1
clone_size: NA
cdr3_aa: CASSSSGGGRPRIYNEQFF
cdr3_nt: TGTGCCAGCAGCTCCTCTGGGGGCGGGAGGCCACGTATCTACAATGAGCAGTTCTTC

d_call: TRBD2
v_call: TRBV5-1
j_call: TRBJ2-7
clone_size: few
cdr3_aa: CASSLARDSGRGDEQYF
cdr3_nt: TGCGCCAGCAGCTTGGCCAGAGATAGCGGGAGAGGCGACGAGCAGTACTTC

d_call: TRBD2
v_call: TRBV10-3
j_call: TRBJ2-5
clone_size: many
cdr3_aa: CAISGQNLAGVETQYF
cdr3_nt: TGTGCCATCAGTGGTCAGAATCTAGCGGGAGTGGAGACCCAGTACTTC

d_call: TRBD1
v_call: TRBV5-1
j_call: TRBJ2-5
clone_size: many
cdr3_aa: CASSHGQVETQYF
cdr3_nt: TGCGCCAGCAGCCACGGACAGGTAGAGACCCAGTACTTC

d_call: NA
v_call: TRBV29-1
j_call: TRBJ2-7
clone_size: NA
cdr3_aa: CSVGVVGSVYEQYF
cdr3_nt: TGCAGCGTTGGGGTAGTTGGGAGTGTGTACGAGCAGTACTTC

d_call: NA
v_call: TRBV12-3/TRBV12-4
j_call: TRBJ2-3
clone_size: few
cdr3_aa: CASSSLLTHTDTQYF
cdr3_nt: TGTGCCAGCAGTTCGCTACTCACCCACACAGATACGCAGTATTTT

d_call: NA
v_call: TRBV9
j_call: TRBJ2-2
clone_size: NA
cdr3_aa: CASSAGIGELFF
cdr3_nt: TGTGCCAGCAGTGCAGGGATCGGGGAGCTGTTTTTT

d_call: NA
v_call: TRBV5-1
j_call: TRBJ2-1
clone_size: NA
cdr3_aa: CASTPTVLEGNEQFF
cdr3_nt: TGCGCCAGCACCCCCACCGTCTTGGAGGGTAATGAGCAGTTCTTC

d_call: TRBD2
v_call: TRBV12-5
j_call: TRBJ2-1
clone_size: NA
cdr3_aa: CASGWLVSGSVNEQFF
cdr3_nt: TGTGCTAGTGGTTGGCTCGTTAGCGGGAGCGTAAATGAGCAGTTCTTC

d_call: TRBD2
v_call: TRBV10-1
j_call: TRBJ2-7
clone_size: few
cdr3_aa: CASSPGLALAYEQYF
cdr3_nt: TGCGCCAGCAGCCCCGGACTAGCGCTAGCCTACGAGCAGTACTTC

d_call: NA
v_call: TRBV5-1
j_call: TRBJ2-5
clone_size: few
cdr3_aa: CASSSYIPSVQGETQYF
cdr3_nt: TGCGCCAGCAGCTCGTACATCCCTTCGGTCCAGGGAGAGACCCAGTACTTC

d_call: NA
v_call: TRBV20-1
j_call: TRBJ2-7
clone_size: few
cdr3_aa: CSARVATSYEQYF
cdr3_nt: TGCAGTGCTAGAGTAGCGACCTCCTACGAGCAGTACTTC

d_call: NA
v_call: TRBV20-1
j_call: TRBJ2-1
clone_size: NA
cdr3_aa: CSVLLDNRVYNEQFF
cdr3_nt: TGCAGTGTTCTTTTAGACAATCGGGTCTACAATGAGCAGTTCTTC

d_call: TRBD1
v_call: TRBV24-1
j_call: TRBJ2-1
clone_size: many
cdr3_aa: CATSVGGTGLNEQFF
cdr3_nt: TGTGCCACCAGCGTTGGTGGGACAGGGCTCAATGAGCAGTTCTTC

d_call: TRBD1
v_call: TRBV7-9
j_call: TRBJ2-7
clone_size: many
cdr3_aa: CASTSSQGALGSREQYF
cdr3_nt: TGTGCCAGCACCTCCTCACAGGGGGCCCTCGGGTCTCGCGAGCAGTACTTC

d_call: NA
v_call: TRBV11-2
j_call: TRBJ2-1
clone_size: many
cdr3_aa: CASPSGERSYNEQFF
cdr3_nt: TGTGCCAGCCCTTCCGGGGAGCGGTCTTACAATGAGCAGTTCTTC

d_call: TRBD1
v_call: TRBV4-1
j_call: TRBJ2-3
clone_size: few
cdr3_aa: CASSQAERTGGDTQYF
cdr3_nt: TGCGCCAGCAGCCAAGCTGAGCGGACAGGGGGAGATACGCAGTATTTT

d_call: NA
v_call: TRBV7-9
j_call: TRBJ1-4
clone_size: few
cdr3_aa: CASSLAGRLATNEKLFF
cdr3_nt: TGTGCCAGCAGCTTAGCTGGCAGGCTTGCAACTAATGAAAAACTGTTTTTT

d_call: TRBD2
v_call: TRBV20-1
j_call: TRBJ2-7
clone_size: few
cdr3_aa: CSARGRLAGNSYEQYF
cdr3_nt: TGCAGTGCTAGAGGCAGACTAGCGGGGAATTCCTACGAGCAGTACTTC

d_call: TRBD2
v_call: TRBV9
j_call: TRBJ2-5
clone_size: NA
cdr3_aa: CASSVELAGETQYF
cdr3_nt: TGTGCCAGCAGCGTAGAACTAGCGGGAGAAACCCAGTACTTC

d_call: TRBD1
v_call: TRBV20-1
j_call: TRBJ2-3
clone_size: many
cdr3_aa: CSARIRDRGTDTQYF
cdr3_nt: TGCAGTGCTAGAATCCGGGACAGGGGCACAGATACGCAGTATTTT

d_call: NA
v_call: TRBV5-6
j_call: TRBJ2-2
clone_size: few
cdr3_aa: CASSLSRTLVNTGELFF
cdr3_nt: TGTGCCAGCAGCTTGAGCCGGACGCTGGTGAACACCGGGGAGCTGTTTTTT

d_call: NA
v_call: TRBV10-3
j_call: TRBJ2-7
clone_size: NA
cdr3_aa: CAISEPRTANEQYF
cdr3_nt: TGTGCCATCAGTGAACCCCGGACAGCTAACGAGCAGTACTTC